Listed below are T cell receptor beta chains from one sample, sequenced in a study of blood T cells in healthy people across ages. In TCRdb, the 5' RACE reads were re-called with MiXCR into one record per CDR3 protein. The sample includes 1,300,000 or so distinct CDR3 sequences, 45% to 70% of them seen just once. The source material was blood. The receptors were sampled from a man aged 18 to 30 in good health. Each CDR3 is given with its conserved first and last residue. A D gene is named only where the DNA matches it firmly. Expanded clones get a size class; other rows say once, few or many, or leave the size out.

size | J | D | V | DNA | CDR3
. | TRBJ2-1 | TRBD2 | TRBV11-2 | TGTGCCAGCAGCTCCTCGACTAGCGGGACCTACAATGAGCAGTTCTTC | CASSSSTSGTYNEQFF
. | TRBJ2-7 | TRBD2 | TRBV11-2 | TGTGCCAGCAGCTTAGTCGGCGCGGGAGCAGGACTATACGAGCAGTACTTC | CASSLVGAGAGLYEQYF
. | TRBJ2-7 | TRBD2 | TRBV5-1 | TGCGCCAGCAGCTTGGCCACCCATAGCGGGAGGGCTCCCTACGAGCAGTACTTC | CASSLATHSGRAPYEQYF
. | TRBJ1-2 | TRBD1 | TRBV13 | TGTGCCAGCAGCAACCGGGACAGGGGGCTATACTATGGCTACACCTTC | CASSNRDRGLYYGYTF
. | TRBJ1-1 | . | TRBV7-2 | TGTGCCAGCACCCTTATCGGAGGTGAAGCTTTCTTT | CASTLIGGEAFF
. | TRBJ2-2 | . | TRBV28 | TGTGCCAGCAGTTCTCCCGGCCCGGACACCGGGGAGCTGTTTTTT | CASSSPGPDTGELFF
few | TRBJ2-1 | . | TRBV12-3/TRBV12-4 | TGTGCCAGCAGACTCGTGGATGAGCAGTTCTTC | CASRLVDEQFF
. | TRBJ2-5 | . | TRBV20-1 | TGCAGTGCTAGAAGCCACCCGGCTGGGGAGACCCAGTACTTC | CSARSHPAGETQYF
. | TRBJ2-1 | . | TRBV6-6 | TGTGCCAGCAGTTACGGGCTAGCCTCCTACAATGAGCAGTTCTTC | CASSYGLASYNEQFF
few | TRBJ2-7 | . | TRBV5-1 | TGCGCCAGCAGCTCCGCCGGGACTTGGAGCTCCTACGAGCAGTACTTC | CASSSAGTWSSYEQYF
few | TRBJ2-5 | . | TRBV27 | TGTGCCAGCAGTCACAGACCCTCCCAAGAGACCCAGTACTTC | CASSHRPSQETQYF
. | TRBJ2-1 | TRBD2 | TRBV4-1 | TGCGCCAGCAGCCTTGCCGGGACTAGCGGGAGCCCGAGCTCCTACAATGAGCAGTTCTTC | CASSLAGTSGSPSSYNEQFF
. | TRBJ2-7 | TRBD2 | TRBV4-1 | TGCGCCAGCAACCAATCCGGGAGGACCTACGAGCAGTACTTC | CASNQSGRTYEQYF
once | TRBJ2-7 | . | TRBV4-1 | TGCGCCAGCAGCCGCGTTATCGGCGTCCTCGAGCAGTACTTC | CASSRVIGVLEQYF
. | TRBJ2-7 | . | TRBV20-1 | TGCAGTGCTATAGAGGTGGCAGAGACCCGGTACTTC | CSAIEVAETRYF
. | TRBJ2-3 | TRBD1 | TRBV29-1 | TGCAGCGTTTCTCCCGGGACAGGGAACACAGATACGCAGTATTTT | CSVSPGTGNTDTQYF
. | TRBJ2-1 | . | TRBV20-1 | TGCAGTGCCCAAGAAGAGGAGGGCTCCTACAATGAGCAGTTCTTC | CSAQEEEGSYNEQFF
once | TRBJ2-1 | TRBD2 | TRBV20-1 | TGCAGTGCTAGAGAGATGCGAGCGGGAGTCTATGAGCAGTTCTTC | CSAREMRAGVYEQFF
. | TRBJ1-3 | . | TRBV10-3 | TGTGCCATCGCACCGAGCTCTGGAAACACCATATATTTT | CAIAPSSGNTIYF
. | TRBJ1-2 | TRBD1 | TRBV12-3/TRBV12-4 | TGTGCCAGCAGTTCGGGACAGGGAAGAGTATATGGCTACACCTTC | CASSSGQGRVYGYTF
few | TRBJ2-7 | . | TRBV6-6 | TGTGCCAGCAGTTACTCGAGGGACCACTCCTACGAGCAGTACTTC | CASSYSRDHSYEQYF
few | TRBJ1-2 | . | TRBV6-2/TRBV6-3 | TGTGCCAGCAGCCATGAAGGCTATGGCTACACCTTC | CASSHEGYGYTF
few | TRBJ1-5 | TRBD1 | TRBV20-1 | TGCAGTGCCGACCACAGGGGGCGAAATCAGCCCCAGCATTTT | CSADHRGRNQPQHF
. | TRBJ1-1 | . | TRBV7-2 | TGTGCCAGCAGCTTAGGGTCGAGCACTGAAGCTTTCTTT | CASSLGSSTEAFF
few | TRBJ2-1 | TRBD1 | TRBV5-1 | TGCGCCAGCAGCCCCCCCAGGGGGCCTTCGAGCTCCTACAATGAGCAGTTCTTC | CASSPPRGPSSSYNEQFF
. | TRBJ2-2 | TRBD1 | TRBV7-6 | TGTGCCAGCAGCTTAGGAGTCGGGACAGGGATCACCGGGGAGCTGTTTTTT | CASSLGVGTGITGELFF
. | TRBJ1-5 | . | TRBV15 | TGTGCCACCCGGCAGGACAGAGATAGCAATCAGCCCCAGCATTTT | CATRQDRDSNQPQHF
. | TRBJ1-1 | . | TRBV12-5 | TGTGCTAGTGGGCTCCGGGACGGTGAAGCTTTCTTT | CASGLRDGEAFF
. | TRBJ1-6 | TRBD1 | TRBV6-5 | TGTGCCAGCACGACCCAGGGGGATAATTCACCCCTCCACTTT | CASTTQGDNSPLHF
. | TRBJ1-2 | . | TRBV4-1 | TGCGCCAGCAGCTCCTCTCTGTCTGCCGACGCTAACTATGGCTACACCTTC | CASSSSLSADANYGYTF
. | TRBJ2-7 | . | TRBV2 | TGTGCCAGCAGTGTTGGTAGCACCTACGAGCAGTACTTC | CASSVGSTYEQYF
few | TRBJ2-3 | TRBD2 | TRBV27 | TGTGCCAGCAGTTTATCGTCGGTAGCGGGGTTACTCACAGATACGCAGTATTTT | CASSLSSVAGLLTDTQYF
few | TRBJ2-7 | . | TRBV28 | TGTGCCAGCAGTAGGGGGGGCATATACCCCTACGAGCAGTACTTC | CASSRGGIYPYEQYF
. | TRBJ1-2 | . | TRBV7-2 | TGTGCCAGCAGCTCGGGACGGTCTAACTATGGCTACACCTTC | CASSSGRSNYGYTF
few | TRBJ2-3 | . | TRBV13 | TGTGCCAGCAGCTTGCTCGTCGCAGGAGGAGATACGCAGTATTTT | CASSLLVAGGDTQYF
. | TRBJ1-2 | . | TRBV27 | TGTGCCAGCAGTCGTCTCAACCCCGACTATGGCTACACCTTC | CASSRLNPDYGYTF
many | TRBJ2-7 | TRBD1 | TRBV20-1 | TGCAGTGCTAGGGGGACAGGGCCCTACGAGCAGTACTTC | CSARGTGPYEQYF
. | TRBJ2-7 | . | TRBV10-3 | TGTGCCATCAGTGAGGGGTCCTCACCATACGAGCAGTACTTC | CAISEGSSPYEQYF
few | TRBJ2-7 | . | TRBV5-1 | TGCGCCAGCAGCTTGTGGAGGACAGCAACCTACGAGCAGTACTTC | CASSLWRTATYEQYF
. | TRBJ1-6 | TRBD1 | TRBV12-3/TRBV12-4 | TGTGCCAGCAGTTCCCGGGACAGGGCTTCACCCCTCCACTTT | CASSSRDRASPLHF
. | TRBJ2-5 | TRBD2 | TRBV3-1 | TGTGCCAGCAGCCGTAGCGGGGGAAGCCAAGAGACCCAGTACTTC | CASSRSGGSQETQYF
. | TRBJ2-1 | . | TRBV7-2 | TGTGCCAGCAGCGAAGGGACACTGTTCTTC | CASSEGTLFF
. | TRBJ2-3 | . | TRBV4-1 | TGCGCCAGCAGCCAAGAAGGCGCGGGAAGCACAGATACGCAGTATTTT | CASSQEGAGSTDTQYF
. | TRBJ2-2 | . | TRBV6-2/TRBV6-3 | TGTGCCAGCAGTTCCTCCGGGACCGGGAACACCGGGGAGCTGTTTTTT | CASSSSGTGNTGELFF
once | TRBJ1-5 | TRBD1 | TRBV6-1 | TGTGCCACCACTCCAGGGGGCGGCTATCAGCCCCAGCATTTT | CATTPGGGYQPQHF
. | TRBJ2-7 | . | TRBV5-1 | TGCGCCAGCAGTGCCGGGTCCCAGTACTACGAGCAGTACTTC | CASSAGSQYYEQYF
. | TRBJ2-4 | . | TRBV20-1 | TGCAGTGCTAGTGGGCAACTAAACATTCAGTACTTC | CSASGQLNIQYF
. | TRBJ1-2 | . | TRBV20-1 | TGCAGTGCTACGAGGGGAAACTATGGCTACACCTTC | CSATRGNYGYTF
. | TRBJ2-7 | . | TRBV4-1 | TGCGCCAGCAGTCAAGTGGCGGGGCCCTCCTACGAGCAGTACTTC | CASSQVAGPSYEQYF
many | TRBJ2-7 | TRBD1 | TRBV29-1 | TGCAGCTCTAGACAGGGGGCGAACGAGCAGTACTTC | CSSRQGANEQYF
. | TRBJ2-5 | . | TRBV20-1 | TGCAGTGCTGTAACGGGACCCTTAAGGGAGACCCAGTACTTC | CSAVTGPLRETQYF
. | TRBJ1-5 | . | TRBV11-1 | TGTGCCAGCAGCTTAGTCGGGACGGATCAGCCCCAGCATTTT | CASSLVGTDQPQHF
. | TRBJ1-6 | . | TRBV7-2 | TGTGCCAGCAGCCGAGGGCCAGATTCACCCCTCCACTTT | CASSRGPDSPLHF
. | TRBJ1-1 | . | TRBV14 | TGTGCCAGCAGCCAAGCCTTCCGGGTTGGAGCTTTCTTT | CASSQAFRVGAFF
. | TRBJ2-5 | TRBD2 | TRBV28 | TGTGCCAGCAGTTTGTTGGCGGGAGAAGGTCAAGAGACCCAGTACTTC | CASSLLAGEGQETQYF
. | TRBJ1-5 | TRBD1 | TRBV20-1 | TGCAGTGCTAGCGAACAGGGGGCAACCTATCAGCCCCAGCATTTT | CSASEQGATYQPQHF
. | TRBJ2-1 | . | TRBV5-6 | TGTGCCAGCAGCTTCAGGCATTCCAATGAGCAGTTCTTC | CASSFRHSNEQFF